The next 18 T cell receptor beta chains were all read from a single sample in a study. MiXCR, applied by TCRdb to the 5' RACE reads, yields one record per CDR3 protein. The sample lists under 45,000 distinct CDR3 sequences, about 30% occurring once. The source material was tumor-infiltrating memory CD4+ T cells sorted from the breast tumor. Subset of the sample: memory CD4+ T cells, CD4+CD45RO+CD25-. The receptors shown here come from a female donor with breast cancer.

CDR3 in amino acids: CASSSQGPSYEQYF. CDR3 DNA: TGTGCCAGCAGTTCCCAGGGACCCTCCTACGAGCAGTACTTC. The V call is TRBV6-2 or TRBV6-3, the J call TRBJ2-7; D may be TRBD1 or TRBD2 (5 bases each). V lost 4 bases to trimming and J lost 0 bases, with 10 bases between them. Per germline, CDR1 MNHEY and CDR2 SVGEGT. The CDR3 is made up of 14 amino acids.

This clonotype was counted once. V gene TRBV5-1 combines with J gene TRBJ2-7, with D unclear. Germline CDR1 reads SGHRS; CDR2 reads YFSETQ. This CDR3 is built from 15 residues. Trimming pared 1 base from V and 6 bases from J, leaving 17 bases between. The CDR3 sequence: CASSLRHDGPREQYF. Written as DNA, the CDR3 is TGCGCCAGCAGCTTGCGCCATGACGGCCCGCGCGAGCAGTACTTC.

This chain uses TRBV12-3 or TRBV12-4 with TRBJ2-3; D unclear. V was cut by 8 bases and J by 6 bases, with 6 bases left in between. The CDR3 sequence is 10 residues long. The CDR3 bases are TGTGCCAGCCTGGGGGATACGCAGTATTTT. It yields the protein CASLGDTQYF.

The chain employs TRBV12-3 or TRBV12-4 and TRBJ1-2; D perhaps matches TRBD1 (6 bases). V lost 8 bases to trimming and J lost 6 bases, with 19 bases between them. The CDR3 totals 14 residues. The CDR3, as DNA: TGTGCCAGCTTCAAAGGGGGGGGGGTGAATGGCTACACCTTC. It is translated as CASFKGGGVNGYTF.

J is TRBJ2-1 and V is TRBV5-1, with D hard to call. V was cut by 1 base and J by 9 bases, with 14 bases left in between. CDR1 SGHRS and CDR2 YFSETQ come from the germline V gene. The CDR3 has 14 amino acids. CDR3 DNA: TGCGCCAGCAGCTTGAGCCCCACTGGCAGTGAGCAGTTCTTC. As protein: CASSLSPTGSEQFF.

There are many counts of this clonotype. The V call is TRBV20-1, the J call TRBJ2-5, with D perhaps matching TRBD1 or TRBD2 (5 bases each). The germline V gene has CDR1 DFQATT and CDR2 SNEGSKA (reference sequence). The CDR3 has 15 residues. Trimming took off 2 bases at V and 0 bases at J, with 13 bases between the two ends. CDR3 nucleotide sequence: TGCAGTGCTAGACGGCAGGGAGCCCACCAAGAGACCCAGTACTTC. It specifies CSARRQGAHQETQYF.

The V call is TRBV5-1, the J call TRBJ2-3; the match to TRBD2 covers 12 bases. The V segment lost 4 bases and the J segment 5 bases; nucleotides outside the gene matches: 8. The CDR3 covers 16 residues. Germline CDR1 and CDR2: SGHRS and YFSETQ. The chain's CDR3 is CASSGSSGRAVDTQYF. The DNA of the CDR3 is TGCGCCAGCAGCGGATCTAGCGGGAGGGCGGTAGATACGCAGTATTTT.

V usage is TRBV15 and J usage is TRBJ1-5, with D unresolved. There are 16 residues in the CDR3. CDR1 is LNHNV and CDR2 is YYDKDF in the germline V gene (reference sequence). Trimming removed 1 base from V and 4 bases from J, with 14 bases in between. Here the CDR3 DNA reads TGTGCCACCAGCAGAGGAGGGCGGGAGTCGAATCAGCCCCAGCATTTT. It translates to CATSRGGRESNQPQHF.

This clonotype was found many times. The CDR3 spells CASVESGSNQPQHF. Here the CDR3 DNA reads TGTGCCAGCGTCGAGTCTGGGAGCAATCAGCCCCAGCATTTT. The V gene is TRBV6-1, the J gene TRBJ1-5; D not certain. This CDR3 spans 14 amino acids. Germline-derived CDR1 and CDR2 are MNHNS and SASEGT. Between the trimmed V and J ends, which lost 8 bases and 1 base, there was a span of 12 bases.

This clonotype occurred a few times. V gene TRBV9 combines with J gene TRBJ2-3; TRBD2 agrees at 8 bases. The CDR3 runs 16 residues. Unmatched junction bases numbered 4, after V lost 0 bases and J lost 1 base. In germline, CDR1 is SGDLS, CDR2 YYNGEE. DNA for the CDR3: TGTGCCAGCAGCGTAGGGGTAGCGGGGCGCACAGATACGCAGTATTTT. This gives the protein CASSVGVAGRTDTQYF.

The chain recombines TRBV6-5 with TRBJ2-2; no clear D gene. Germline CDR1 reads MNHEY; CDR2 reads SVGAGI. CDR3 length: 12 residues. V gave up 2 bases and J gave up 6 bases, with 4 bases separating them. CDR3 in DNA: TGTGCCAGCAGTTACGGGGCCGGGGAGCTGTTTTTT. Translated, it gives CASSYGAGELFF.

The V and J genes are TRBV20-1 and TRBJ2-2; D remains ambiguous. The CDR3 is 14 residues long. V was cut by 0 bases and J by 1 base, with 6 bases left in between. Germline V gene sequence: CDR1 DFQATT, CDR2 SNEGSKA (reference sequence). This chain's CDR3 is CSARELLNTGELFF. The CDR3 bases are TGCAGTGCTAGAGAACTCCTGAACACCGGGGAGCTGTTTTTT.

In its sample, this clonotype was seen a few times. The chain uses TRBV5-1 and TRBJ2-1; the match to TRBD2 covers 9 bases. CDR1 is SGHRS, CDR2 YFSETQ, per germline. This CDR3 has 13 amino acids. With V trimmed by 0 bases and J by 15 bases, 7 bases remained unmatched. CDR3 sequence reads: CASSLEPSGITFF. CDR3 sequence (DNA): TGCGCCAGCAGCTTGGAACCTAGCGGGATTACGTTCTTC. The variable domain in full, with the rest retrieved from reference TRBV5-1 and TRBJ2-1, is KAGVTQTPRYLIKTRGQQVTLSCSPISGHRSVSWYQQTPGQGLQFLFEYFSETQRNKGNFPGRFSGRQFSNSRSEMNVSTLELGDSALYLCASSLEPSGITFFGPGTRLTVL.

The chain uses TRBV4-2 and TRBJ2-4, with D possibly matching TRBD2 (6 bases). CDR1 and CDR2 (germline): LGHNA, YNFKEQ. This CDR3 region has 18 residues. V was cut by 2 bases and J by 1 base, with 18 bases left in between. This chain's CDR3 is CASSQSIEGLRAKNIQYF. The CDR3 DNA is TGTGCCAGCAGCCAATCAATAGAGGGACTCCGGGCCAAAAACATTCAGTACTTC.

This clonotype was found many times. The rearrangement links TRBV28 to TRBJ2-3; a possible D gene is TRBD2 (5 bases). The CDR3 has 16 residues. The V and J ends lost 7 bases and 5 bases respectively, with 22 bases between them. Germline-derived CDR1 and CDR2 are MDHEN and SYDVKM. This CDR3 is CASTFSKTVRGDTQYF. Written as DNA, the CDR3 is TGTGCCAGCACCTTCTCCAAGACTGTCCGGGGAGATACGCAGTATTTT.

Ten or more counts support this clonotype. The chain combines TRBV29-1 with TRBJ1-4, with TRBD1 matching over 9 bases. This CDR3 has 13 residues. Unmatched junction bases numbered 6, after V lost 5 bases and J lost 8 bases. From germline, CDR1 is SQVTM and CDR2 ANQGSEA. The CDR3, as DNA: TGCAGCGTTTTGACAGGGGGGCGAGAAAAACTGTTTTTT. This translates into CSVLTGGREKLFF.

This chain joins TRBV28 and TRBJ2-5; TRBD1 matches at 8 bases. Germline V gives CDR1 MDHEN, CDR2 SYDVKM. The CDR3 covers 15 residues. V was clipped by 2 bases and J by 3 bases; unmatched bases: 5. CDR3: CASSLTRTGKETQYF. CDR3 in DNA: TGTGCCAGCAGTTTAACCCGGACAGGGAAAGAGACCCAGTACTTC.

A word on this clonotype: The junction does not match germline at one end; this may be a read error. The rearrangement joins TRBV7-2 to TRBJ2-3, with D perhaps given as TRBD1 or TRBD2 (5 bases each). CDR1 is SGHTA and CDR2 is FQGNSA in the germline V gene. The CDR3 runs 15 residues. The CDR3, as DNA: TGTGCCGGCAGCTTAGATTCCGGGGCGACAGATACGCAGTATTTT. Amino acid sequence: CAGSLDSGATDTQYF.